The clone carrying this T cell receptor beta chain appeared a few times. TCRdb re-called the RT-PCR reads through MiXCR, storing one row per CDR3 protein. The sample has more than 850,000 distinct CDR3 sequences, roughly 18% seen once; the top ten hold 5% to 6.5%. This entry is derived from a study of patients and donors after allogeneic stem cell transplantation. This TCR was sampled from a human donor who was either an allogeneic HSCT recipient or a stem cell or donor lymphocyte infusion donor (not recorded which). It is not recorded whose cells these are; they may come from a transplant donor. Source material: blood, either unsorted or a sorted T cell fraction (not recorded which).

The CDR3 DNA is TGCGCCAGCAGCCAGGTGGGACTAGCGGGAGGGCCCGAGTACAATGAGCAGTTCTTC. Encoded protein: CASSQVGLAGGPEYNEQFF. The chain links TRBV4-1 to TRBJ2-1; 16 bases map to TRBD2. Germline lookup yields CDR1 MGHRA and CDR2 YSYEKL. This CDR3 is built from 19 residues. Unmatched junction bases numbered 9, after V lost 3 bases and J lost 4 bases.